These T cell receptor beta chains were read from a single sample in a study of blood T cell repertoires in COVID-19. Method: immunoSEQ multiplex PCR; TCRdb's copy keeps in-frame clones and lacks some. The profile shows some 270,000 clones, almost 90% of them singletons. Material: peripheral blood. These receptors were collected from a woman aged 55-75 years with COVID-19, enrolled during active disease. Both conserved end residues are part of each CDR3.

j_call v_call cdr3_aa
TRBJ2-1 TRBV27 CASSLPTSGGPHGEQFF
TRBJ2-3 TRBV5-1 CASSSLRLTSGGVTPSTDTQYF
TRBJ2-1 TRBV6-5 CASIVGQVYNEQFF
TRBJ2-7 TRBV15 CATSSGGAVNYEQYF
TRBJ1-2 TRBV28 CASSSAQGAYGYTF
TRBJ2-5 TRBV6-5 CASSYSAVMQETQYF
TRBJ1-3 TRBV5-1 CASSSYQGNTIYF
TRBJ1-3 TRBV7-2 CASSLRSGGTGNTIYF
TRBJ1-1 TRBV14 CASSRKNTEAFF
TRBJ2-3 TRBV7-2 CASSLVGTSGGTDTQYF
TRBJ1-1 TRBV5-6 CASSETPGTGFRKSLF
TRBJ1-4 TRBV5-6 CASSRGAGTGNEKLFF
TRBJ2-3 TRBV3-1/TRBV3-2 CASSRGQGDTQYF
TRBJ2-7 TRBV5-6 CASSSGGTGHEQYF
TRBJ2-1 TRBV7-9 CASSSGTSGNNEQFF
TRBJ1-3 TRBV19 CASTPTGTDSGNTIYF
TRBJ2-7 TRBV27 CASRPGGYDSYEQYF
TRBJ1-6 TRBV7-2 CASSPRDFNSPLHF
TRBJ2-7 TRBV7-2 CASSLVRSYEQYF
TRBJ1-4 TRBV5-1 CASSLGQTNEKLFF
TRBJ1-4 TRBV7-9 CASSLLSGQGGEKLFF
TRBJ2-1 TRBV11-3 CASSLRSGEQFF
TRBJ2-7 TRBV6-6 CASSYSSPIEDEQYF
TRBJ1-4 TRBV29-1 CSVGEGQGGEKLFF
TRBJ2-1 TRBV11-1 CASSLIMTNEQFF
TRBJ2-3 TRBV2 CASRPGGHTDTQYF
TRBJ2-3 TRBV3-1/TRBV3-2 CASSRKPVEAGSTDTQYF
TRBJ1-1 TRBV4-3 CASSQDSPGQGSEAFF
TRBJ2-3 TRBV9 CASSARTSGTPDTQYF
TRBJ2-2 TRBV9 CASSVLAGGISNTGELFF
TRBJ1-5 TRBV28 CASSLLGGQSNQPQHF
TRBJ1-1 TRBV3-1/TRBV3-2 CASSQGIGVTEAFF
TRBJ2-3 TRBV5-1 CASSLGLARTDTQYF
TRBJ1-1 TRBV25-1 CASRARRDTEAFF
TRBJ2-7 TRBV5-1 CASSITGTYEQYF
TRBJ1-1 TRBV20-1 CSAFRGAEAFF
TRBJ1-5 TRBV5-5 CASSFLNRGEAGNQPQHF